This TCR beta chain emerged from a study of siplizumab effects on memory and regulatory T cells. The table came from immunoSEQ multiplex PCR; TCRdb's copy has only in-frame clones and leaves some out. The table records approximately 110,000 clones, about 92% of them present only once. The sample comprised Tregs sorted from blood. This sequence originates from a human donor in good health.

The CDR3 here is CASSQFPGQVTDTQYF. The CDR3 nucleotides read TGCGCCAGCAGCCAATTTCCGGGACAGGTCACAGATACGCAGTATTTT. The rearrangement links TRBV4-1 to TRBJ2-3; 8 nucleotides match TRBD1. Trimming took 2 bases from V and 2 from J; bases not matched to a gene: 6. The CDR3 contains 16 residues. Per the germline V gene, CDR1 is MGHRA and CDR2 is YSYEKL.